Listed below are T cell receptor beta chains from one sample, sequenced in a study of blood T cell repertoires in COVID-19. Only in-frame clones appear in the TCRdb table, and some are missing; sequencing was by immunoSEQ multiplex PCR. The table has around 60,000 clones, roughly 88% seen once. The sequenced sample was peripheral blood. Receptors were obtained from a man aged 45-65 years with active COVID-19. CDR3s leave out the opening cysteine and the closing phenylalanine or tryptophan.

TRBV30	13	TRBJ2-3	AWTRTGGPTDTQY
TRBV7-3	17	TRBJ2-1	ASSLRPSGGAIGVNEQF
TRBV7-8	12	TRBJ2-1	ASIGGAPYNEQF
TRBV7-6	14	TRBJ2-2	ASSDRDRASTGELF
TRBV18	12	TRBJ1-1	ASSPSYSNTEAF
TRBV5-4	17	TRBJ2-1	ASSLTKLAGGRSYNEQF
TRBV4-3	17	TRBJ2-5	ASSQESSGGPPNKETQY
TRBV3-1/TRBV3-2	15	TRBJ1-3	ASSRMYLRAGGNTIY
TRBV6-6	12	TRBJ2-2	ASSPSAAAGELF
TRBV5-1	15	TRBJ1-3	ASSLNWGQGGGNTIY
TRBV7-9	12	TRBJ1-6	ASSLVPYNSPLH
TRBV6-2/TRBV6-3	12	TRBJ1-1	ASSRTGGFTEAF
TRBV11-3	14	TRBJ2-5	ASSLGTGLNQETQY
TRBV2	15	TRBJ2-1	ASTGLAGGASYNEQF
TRBV6-5	12	TRBJ2-1	ASRMTGYGNEQF
TRBV6-5	12	TRBJ1-2	ASSRDSPNYGYT
TRBV15	14	TRBJ2-2	ATSRAVGQGGGELF
TRBV5-6	13	TRBJ2-7	ASSPGAGILYEQY
TRBV7-2	11	TRBJ2-1	ASSLPQDDEQF
TRBV15	9	TRBJ2-7	ATSRVSEQY
TRBV6-5	10	TRBJ2-1	AAQGSYNEQF
TRBV6-5	12	TRBJ2-2	ASRGLAGGEELF
TRBV4-1	14	TRBJ1-1	ASSHPRGDSDTEAF
TRBV7-6	17	TRBJ2-2	ASSPGSKTLASDTGELF
TRBV10-3	12	TRBJ1-1	AIRDRFMNTEAF
TRBV7-9	13	TRBJ1-2	ASSAETGDHYGYT